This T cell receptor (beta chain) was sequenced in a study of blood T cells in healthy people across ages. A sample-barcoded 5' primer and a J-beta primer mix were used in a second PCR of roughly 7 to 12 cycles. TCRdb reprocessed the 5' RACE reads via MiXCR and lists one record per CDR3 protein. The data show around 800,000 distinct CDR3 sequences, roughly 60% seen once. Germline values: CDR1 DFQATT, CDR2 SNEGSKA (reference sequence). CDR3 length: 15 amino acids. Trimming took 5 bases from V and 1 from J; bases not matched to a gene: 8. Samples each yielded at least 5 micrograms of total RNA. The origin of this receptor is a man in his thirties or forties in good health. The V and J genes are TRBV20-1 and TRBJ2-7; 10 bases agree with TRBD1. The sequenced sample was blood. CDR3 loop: CSAENRDRGSYEQYF. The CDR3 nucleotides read TGCAGTGCTGAAAACCGGGACAGGGGTTCCTACGAGCAGTACTTC.